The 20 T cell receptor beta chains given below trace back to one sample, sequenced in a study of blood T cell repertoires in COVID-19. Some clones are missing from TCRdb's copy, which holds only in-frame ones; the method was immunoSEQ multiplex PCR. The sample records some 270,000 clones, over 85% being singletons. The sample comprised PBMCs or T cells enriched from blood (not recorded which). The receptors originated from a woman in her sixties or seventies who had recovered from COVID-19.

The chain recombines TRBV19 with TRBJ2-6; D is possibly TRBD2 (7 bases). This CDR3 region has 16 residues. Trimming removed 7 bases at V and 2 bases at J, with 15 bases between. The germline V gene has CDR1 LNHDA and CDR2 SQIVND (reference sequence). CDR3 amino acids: CASTSRGGAGANVLTF. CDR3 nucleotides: TGTGCCAGTACCTCTAGGGGGGGCGCTGGGGCCAACGTCCTGACTTTC.

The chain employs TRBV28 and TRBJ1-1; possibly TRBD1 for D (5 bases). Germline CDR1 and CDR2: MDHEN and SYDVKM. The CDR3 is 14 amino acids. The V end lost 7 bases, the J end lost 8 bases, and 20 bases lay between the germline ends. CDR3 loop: CASTSGEAGGEAFF. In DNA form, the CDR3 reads TGTGCCAGCACCTCCGGTGAAGCCGGGGGAGAAGCTTTCTTT.

CDR3 sequence: CASGLRQGNEQFF. In DNA, the CDR3 is TGTGCTAGTGGCTTACGACAGGGCAATGAGCAGTTCTTC. This chain uses TRBV12-5 with TRBJ2-1; 7 bases fit TRBD1. This CDR3 has 13 residues. Germline V lookup: CDR1 LGHNT, CDR2 FRNRAP. The V segment lost 6 bases and the J segment 6 bases; nucleotides outside the gene matches: 5.

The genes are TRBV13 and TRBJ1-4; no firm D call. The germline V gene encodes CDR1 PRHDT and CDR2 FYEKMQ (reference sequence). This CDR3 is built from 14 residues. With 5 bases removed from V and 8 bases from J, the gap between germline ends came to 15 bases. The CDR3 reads CASSPRGSTEKLFF. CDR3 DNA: TGTGCCAGCAGCCCACGCGGGAGTACCGAAAAACTGTTTTTT.

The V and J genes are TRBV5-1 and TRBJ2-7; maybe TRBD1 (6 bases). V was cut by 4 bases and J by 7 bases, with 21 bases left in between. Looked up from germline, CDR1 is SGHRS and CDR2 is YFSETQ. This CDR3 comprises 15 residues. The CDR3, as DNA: TGCGCCAGCAGCGTCAGACAGGCGTCGTTGGGGGAGCAGTACTTC. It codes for CASSVRQASLGEQYF.

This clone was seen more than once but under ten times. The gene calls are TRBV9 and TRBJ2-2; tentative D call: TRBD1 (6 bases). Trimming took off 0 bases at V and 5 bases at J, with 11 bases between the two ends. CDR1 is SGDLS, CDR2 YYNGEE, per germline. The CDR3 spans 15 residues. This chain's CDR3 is CASSVDRVGTGELFF. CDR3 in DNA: TGTGCCAGCAGCGTAGACAGGGTTGGAACCGGGGAGCTGTTTTTT.

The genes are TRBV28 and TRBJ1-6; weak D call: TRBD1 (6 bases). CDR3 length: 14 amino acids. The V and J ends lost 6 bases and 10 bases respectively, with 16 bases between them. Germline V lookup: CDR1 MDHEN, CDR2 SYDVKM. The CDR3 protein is CASRTTGFRSPLHF. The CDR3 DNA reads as TGTGCCAGCAGAACTACAGGGTTCAGATCACCCCTCCACTTT.

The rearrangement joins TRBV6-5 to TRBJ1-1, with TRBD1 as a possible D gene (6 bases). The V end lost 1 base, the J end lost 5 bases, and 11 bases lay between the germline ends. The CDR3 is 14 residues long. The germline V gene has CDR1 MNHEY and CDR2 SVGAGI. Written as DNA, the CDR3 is TGTGCCAGCAGTTACTGGGGTCAGGGGACTGAAGCTTTCTTT. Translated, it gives CASSYWGQGTEAFF.

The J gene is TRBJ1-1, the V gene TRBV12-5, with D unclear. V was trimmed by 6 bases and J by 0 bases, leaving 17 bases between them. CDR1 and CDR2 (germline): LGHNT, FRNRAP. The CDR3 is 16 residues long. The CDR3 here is CASGLPGVVMNTEAFF. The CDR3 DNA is TGTGCTAGTGGCCTTCCCGGGGTGGTAATGAACACTGAAGCTTTCTTT.

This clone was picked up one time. The CDR3 DNA sequence: TGCGCCAGCAGCTTGACAGGGGATTGGACTGAAGCTTTCTTT. Translating gives CASSLTGDWTEAFF. This sequence joins TRBV5-1 and TRBJ1-1; 7 bases are shared with TRBD1. V lost 1 base and J lost 5; bases outside the gene matches: 5. This CDR3 is built from 14 residues. Germline CDR1 and CDR2: SGHRS and YFSETQ.

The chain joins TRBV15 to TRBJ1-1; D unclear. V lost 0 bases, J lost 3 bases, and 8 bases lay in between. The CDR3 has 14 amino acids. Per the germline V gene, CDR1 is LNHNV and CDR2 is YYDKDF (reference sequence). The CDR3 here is CATSRDREDTEAFF. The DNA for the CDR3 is TGTGCCACCAGCAGAGATCGGGAAGACACTGAAGCTTTCTTT.

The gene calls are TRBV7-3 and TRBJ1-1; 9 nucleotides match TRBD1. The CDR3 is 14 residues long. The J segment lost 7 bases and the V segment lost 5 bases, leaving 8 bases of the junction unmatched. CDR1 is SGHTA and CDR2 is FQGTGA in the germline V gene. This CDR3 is CASSPGTGLGEAFF. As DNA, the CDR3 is TGTGCCAGCAGCCCAGGGACAGGGCTGGGTGAAGCTTTCTTT.

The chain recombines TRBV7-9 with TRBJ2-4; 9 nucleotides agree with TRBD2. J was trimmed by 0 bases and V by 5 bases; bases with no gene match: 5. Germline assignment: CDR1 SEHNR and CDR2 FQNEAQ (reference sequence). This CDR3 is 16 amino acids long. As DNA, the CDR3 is TGTGCCAGCAGCCAGACTAGCGGTTTAGCCAAAAACATTCAGTACTTC. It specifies CASSQTSGLAKNIQYF.

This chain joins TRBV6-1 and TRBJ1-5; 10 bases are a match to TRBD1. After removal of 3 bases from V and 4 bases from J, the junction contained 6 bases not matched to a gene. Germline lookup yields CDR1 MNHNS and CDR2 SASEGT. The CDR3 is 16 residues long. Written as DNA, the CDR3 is TGTGCCAGCAGTGATTACCCGGGACAGGGGAATCAGCCCCAGCATTTT. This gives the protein CASSDYPGQGNQPQHF.

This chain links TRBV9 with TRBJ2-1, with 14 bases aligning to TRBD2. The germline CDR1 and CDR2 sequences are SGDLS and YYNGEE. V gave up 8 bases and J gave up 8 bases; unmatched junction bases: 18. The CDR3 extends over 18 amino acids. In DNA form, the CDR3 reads TGTGCCAGACACAAATGGACTAGCGGGGGGCGCAAGAGGTATGAGCAGTTCTTC. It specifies CARHKWTSGGRKRYEQFF.

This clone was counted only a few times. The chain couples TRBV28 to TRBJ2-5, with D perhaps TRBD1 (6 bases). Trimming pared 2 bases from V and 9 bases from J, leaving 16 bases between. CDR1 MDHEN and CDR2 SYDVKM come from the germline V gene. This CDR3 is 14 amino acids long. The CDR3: CASSLTQGRDPQYF. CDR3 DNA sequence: TGTGCCAGCAGTTTAACACAGGGAAGGGATCCCCAGTACTTC.

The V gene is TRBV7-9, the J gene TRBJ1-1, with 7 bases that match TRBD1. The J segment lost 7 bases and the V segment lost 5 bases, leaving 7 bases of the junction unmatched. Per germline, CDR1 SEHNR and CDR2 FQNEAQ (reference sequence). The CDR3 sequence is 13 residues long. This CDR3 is CASSNPGQLEAFF. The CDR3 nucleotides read TGTGCCAGCAGCAACCCGGGACAGCTTGAAGCTTTCTTT.

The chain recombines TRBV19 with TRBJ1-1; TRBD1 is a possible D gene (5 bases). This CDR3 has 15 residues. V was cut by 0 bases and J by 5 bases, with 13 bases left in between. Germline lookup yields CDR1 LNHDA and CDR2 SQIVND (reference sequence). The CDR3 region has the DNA TGTGCCAGTAGTATAGATCGTGCAGGGTATACTGAAGCTTTCTTT. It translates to CASSIDRAGYTEAFF. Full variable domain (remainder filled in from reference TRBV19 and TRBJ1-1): DGGITQSPKYLFRKEGQNVTLSCEQNLNHDAMYWYRQDPGQGLRLIYYSQIVNDFQKGDIAEGYSVSREKKESFPLTVTSAQKNPTAFYLCASSIDRAGYTEAFFGQGTRLTVV.

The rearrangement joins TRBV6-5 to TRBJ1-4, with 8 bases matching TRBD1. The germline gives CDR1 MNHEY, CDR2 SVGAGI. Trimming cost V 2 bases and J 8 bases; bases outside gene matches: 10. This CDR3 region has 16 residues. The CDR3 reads CASSYDPGQAKEKLFF. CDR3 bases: TGTGCCAGCAGTTACGATCCGGGACAGGCAAAGGAAAAACTGTTTTTT.

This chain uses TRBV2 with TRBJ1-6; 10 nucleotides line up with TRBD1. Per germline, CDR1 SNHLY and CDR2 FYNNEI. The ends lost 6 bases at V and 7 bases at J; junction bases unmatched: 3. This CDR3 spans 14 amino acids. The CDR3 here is CASRGTGVNSPLHF. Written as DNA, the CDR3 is TGTGCCAGCAGGGGGACAGGGGTAAATTCACCCCTCCACTTT.